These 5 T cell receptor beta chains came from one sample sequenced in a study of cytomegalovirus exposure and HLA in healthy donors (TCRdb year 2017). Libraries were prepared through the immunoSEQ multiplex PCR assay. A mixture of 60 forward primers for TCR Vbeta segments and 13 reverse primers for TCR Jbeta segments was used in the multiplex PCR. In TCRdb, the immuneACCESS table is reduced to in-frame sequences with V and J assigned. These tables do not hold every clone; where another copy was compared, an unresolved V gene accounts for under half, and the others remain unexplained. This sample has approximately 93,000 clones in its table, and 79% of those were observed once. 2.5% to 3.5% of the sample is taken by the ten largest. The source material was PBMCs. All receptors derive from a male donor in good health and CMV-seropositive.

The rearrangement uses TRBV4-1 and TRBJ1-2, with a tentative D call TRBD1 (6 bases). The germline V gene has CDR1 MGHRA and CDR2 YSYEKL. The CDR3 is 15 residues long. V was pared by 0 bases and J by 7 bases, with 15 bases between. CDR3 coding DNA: TGCGCCAGCAGCCAAGATTGGGGACAACGGGGTGGCTACACCTTC. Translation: CASSQDWGQRGGYTF.

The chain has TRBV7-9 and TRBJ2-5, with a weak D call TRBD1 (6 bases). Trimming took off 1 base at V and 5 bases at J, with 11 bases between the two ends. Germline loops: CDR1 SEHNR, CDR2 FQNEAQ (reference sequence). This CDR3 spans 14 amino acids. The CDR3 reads CASSLVQGPETQYF. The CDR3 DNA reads TGTGCCAGCAGCTTAGTACAGGGTCCGGAGACCCAGTACTTC.

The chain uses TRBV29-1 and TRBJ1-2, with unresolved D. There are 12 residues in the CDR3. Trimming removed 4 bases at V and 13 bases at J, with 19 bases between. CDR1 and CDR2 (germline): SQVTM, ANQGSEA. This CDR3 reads CSVASPEIECTF. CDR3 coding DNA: TGCAGCGTTGCTTCCCCGGAGATTGAATGCACCTTC.

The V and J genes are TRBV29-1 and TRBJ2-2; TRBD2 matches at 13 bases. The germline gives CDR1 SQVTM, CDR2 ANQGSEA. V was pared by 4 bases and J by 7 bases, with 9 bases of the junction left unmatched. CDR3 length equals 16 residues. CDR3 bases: TGCAGCGTTGGTGGACTAGCGGGGGCCCCGGGCGGGGAGCTGTTTTTT. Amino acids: CSVGGLAGAPGGELFF.

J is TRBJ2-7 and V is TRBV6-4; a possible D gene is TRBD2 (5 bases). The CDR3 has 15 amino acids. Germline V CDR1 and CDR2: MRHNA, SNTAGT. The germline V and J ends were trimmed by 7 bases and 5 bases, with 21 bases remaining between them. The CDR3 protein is CASILMGLVGDEQYF. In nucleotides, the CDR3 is TGTGCCAGCATTTTGATGGGTCTGGTCGGGGACGAGCAGTACTTC.